This entry is about one T cell receptor beta chain. Its specificity is not known. These donors counted as nominally healthy when sampled, but unrecorded immune exposures were likely. The data originate from a study of cytomegalovirus exposure and HLA in healthy donors. Study-wide points: There was a cluster of highly shared sequence variants that was likely a sequencing artifact. The CMV antigen specificity of a few CMV-associated chains was confirmed through in vitro analysis. Reportedly, HLA-A and HLA-B alleles of most subjects were accurately predicted from TCR beta.

The V gene end was trimmed by 5 bases and the J gene end by 0 bases; junction bases not matched to a gene: 7. This CDR3 is 15 amino acids long. Germline CDR1 reads SEHNR; CDR2 reads FQNEAQ (reference sequence). Use of 60 Vbeta and 13 Jbeta primers characterized the PCR. This table comes from immunoSEQ multiplex PCR, and its TCRdb copy is limited to in-frame clones, with some not included. This sample carries 120,000 or so clones, over 60% of them seen once, and the ten largest clones take just under 6.5%. The genes are TRBV7-9 and TRBJ2-7; 7 nucleotides align to TRBD1. The sequenced sample was PBMCs. The TCR originated in a woman in her 40s in good health and CMV-seronegative. The CDR3 is CASSPRTGFSYEQYF. CDR3 nucleotides: TGTGCCAGCAGCCCCCGGACAGGATTCTCCTACGAGCAGTACTTC.